Listed below are T cell receptor beta chains from one sample, sequenced in a study of response to subunit inactivated influenza vaccine. TCRdb ran MiXCR on the RT-PCR reads and lists one entry per CDR3 protein. The table records 430,000 or so distinct CDR3 sequences, approximately 11% of them present only once. The specimen was PBMCs from blood, collected roughly 6 weeks after vaccination. The receptors originated from a man between 45 and 60 years old who received an inactivated influenza vaccine. CDR3s include the opening cysteine and the closing phenylalanine or tryptophan. D genes are given only for firm matches. For some rows the clone size is stated as once, few or many, or as a class when expanded; others skip it.

CDR3nt | CDR3aa | j_gene | abundance | v_gene | len | d_gene
TGTGCCAGCAGCCGGGAGCCCGGGAGCAGAGAGACCCAGTACTTC | CASSREPGSRETQYF | TRBJ2-5 | few | TRBV4-2 | 15 | NA
TGTGCCAGCAGCCTAGGAGGGGCTCCTACCTACGAGCAGTACTTC | CASSLGGAPTYEQYF | TRBJ2-7 | few | TRBV3-1 | 15 | NA
TGTGCCAGCAGGCGACAGGGCGATGGCTACACCTTC | CASRRQGDGYTF | TRBJ1-2 | NA | TRBV12-3/TRBV12-4 | 12 | TRBD1
TGTGCCAGCAGACCACCGGCGGGAAACACCATATATTTT | CASRPPAGNTIYF | TRBJ1-3 | NA | TRBV11-2 | 13 | NA
TGTGCCAGCAGTCCAACAGCGTACAATGAGCAGTTCTTC | CASSPTAYNEQFF | TRBJ2-1 | few | TRBV12-3/TRBV12-4 | 13 | NA
TGTGCCAGCAGACGGGACAACAATGAGCAGTTCTTC | CASRRDNNEQFF | TRBJ2-1 | NA | TRBV7-9 | 12 | NA
TGTGCCACCAGCATTATACTAGCGGGGAGCACCGGGGAGCTGTTTTTT | CATSIILAGSTGELFF | TRBJ2-2 | few | TRBV15 | 16 | TRBD2
TGTGGCAGCAGCTTAGTTGGGGGTAGTAGCACAGATACGCAGTATTTT | CGSSLVGGSSTDTQYF | TRBJ2-3 | NA | TRBV7-8 | 16 | NA
TGTGCCAGCAGTTTAGCGGGACAGGGGAGTTCAGATACGCAGTATTTT | CASSLAGQGSSDTQYF | TRBJ2-3 | NA | TRBV28 | 16 | TRBD1
TGTGCCACCGATGGTACCGGGACTAGCGGGAGAGATTCTTACAATGAGCAGTTCTTC | CATDGTGTSGRDSYNEQFF | TRBJ2-1 | NA | TRBV10-3 | 19 | TRBD2
TGTGCCAGTAGTTTCCCGGGACAGGGCCACGAGACCCAGTACTTC | CASSFPGQGHETQYF | TRBJ2-5 | NA | TRBV19 | 15 | TRBD1
TGTGCCAGCAGCCTTCGGGGGTTCACCGGGGAGCTGTTTTTT | CASSLRGFTGELFF | TRBJ2-2 | few | TRBV3-1 | 14 | NA
TGTGCCAGCAGTTACCCGGACAGGGGCTATGGCTACACCTTC | CASSYPDRGYGYTF | TRBJ1-2 | many | TRBV6-5 | 14 | TRBD1
TGTGCCAGCAACGGACAGATAGCACACACCGGGGAGCTGTTTTTT | CASNGQIAHTGELFF | TRBJ2-2 | NA | TRBV12-3/TRBV12-4 | 15 | NA
TGTGCCAGCAGCCAAGATTGGCAGGGGATCTACGAGCAGTACTTC | CASSQDWQGIYEQYF | TRBJ2-7 | many | TRBV4-2 | 15 | NA
TGCAGTGCTGATATCGGGGGGTTTGGGGAGACCCAGTACTTC | CSADIGGFGETQYF | TRBJ2-5 | NA | TRBV20-1 | 14 | TRBD2